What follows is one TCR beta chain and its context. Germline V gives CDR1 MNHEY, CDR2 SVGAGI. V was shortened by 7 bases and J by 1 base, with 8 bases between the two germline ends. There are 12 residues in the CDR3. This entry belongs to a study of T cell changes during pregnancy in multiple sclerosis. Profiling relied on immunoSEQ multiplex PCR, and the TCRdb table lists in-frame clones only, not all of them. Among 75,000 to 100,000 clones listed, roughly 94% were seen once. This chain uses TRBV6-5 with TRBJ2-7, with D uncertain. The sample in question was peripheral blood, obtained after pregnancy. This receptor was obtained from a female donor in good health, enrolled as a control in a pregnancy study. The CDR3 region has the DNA TGTGCCAGCACGAGTTTATCCTACGAGCAGTACTTC. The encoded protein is CASTSLSYEQYF.